Presented here are 24 T cell receptor beta chains from one specimen sequenced in a study of blood T cell repertoires in COVID-19. Measured with immunoSEQ multiplex PCR; TCRdb has only the in-frame clones, and not every one. The data hold some 200,000 clones, with 89% observed a single time. Sample: PBMCs or T cells enriched from blood (not recorded which). The receptors stem from a woman under 30 who had recovered from COVID-19.

The chain has TRBV25-1 and TRBJ1-1; TRBD1 might be the D (6 bases). The CDR3 is 12 amino acids. V dropped 10 bases and J dropped 0 bases, with 9 bases sitting between them. The germline V gene has CDR1 MGHDK and CDR2 SYGVNS. The CDR3 sequence: CATQGMNTEAFF. The CDR3 DNA sequence: TGTGCCACCCAGGGGATGAACACTGAAGCTTTCTTT.

The chain joins TRBV6-5 to TRBJ2-7; D is possibly TRBD2 (5 bases). The CDR3 extends over 14 amino acids. Germline values: CDR1 MNHEY, CDR2 SVGAGI. Deletions cut 4 bases from V and 3 bases from J, with 13 bases between. Here the CDR3 DNA reads TGTGCCAGCAGTTTCGCGGGTCCAAGCTACGAGCAGTACTTC. Protein product: CASSFAGPSYEQYF.

The chain uses TRBV5-1 and TRBJ2-3; D might be TRBD2 (5 bases). V was trimmed by 4 bases and J by 2 bases, leaving 17 bases between them. Germline V gene data show CDR1 as SGHRS and CDR2 as YFSETQ. The CDR3 extends over 16 amino acids. This CDR3 reads CASSQDGKINTDTQYF. CDR3 sequence (DNA): TGCGCCAGCAGCCAGGACGGGAAAATCAACACAGATACGCAGTATTTT. Full variable domain (remainder filled in from reference TRBV5-1 and TRBJ2-3): KAGVTQTPRYLIKTRGQQVTLSCSPISGHRSVSWYQQTPGQGLQFLFEYFSETQRNKGNFPGRFSGRQFSNSRSEMNVSTLELGDSALYLCASSQDGKINTDTQYFGPGTRLTVL.

The chain couples TRBV7-9 to TRBJ2-1, with 14 bases matching TRBD2. V was clipped by 5 bases and J by 2 bases; unmatched bases: 5. The CDR3 loop spans 17 amino acids. The germline V gene encodes CDR1 SEHNR and CDR2 FQNEAQ (reference sequence). The CDR3 region has the DNA TGTGCCAGCAGCGGAAGGGGACTAGCGGGGGCCTACAATGAGCAGTTCTTC. This sequence encodes CASSGRGLAGAYNEQFF.

The chain combines TRBV13 with TRBJ1-2; the match to TRBD1 covers 9 bases. Germline V CDR1 and CDR2: PRHDT, FYEKMQ (reference sequence). This CDR3 spans 13 amino acids. The J segment lost 8 bases and the V segment lost 8 bases, leaving 9 bases of the junction unmatched. DNA for the CDR3: TGTGCCAGCTTATCCACAGGGGGCGACGGCTACACCTTC. Translation gives CASLSTGGDGYTF.

The gene calls are TRBV6-5 and TRBJ1-1; D not certain. This CDR3 spans 12 amino acids. V was pared by 7 bases and J by 4 bases, with 10 bases between. Per germline, CDR1 MNHEY and CDR2 SVGAGI. As DNA, the CDR3 is TGTGCCAGCACTCTTGAGGGCACTGAAGCTTTCTTT. It codes for CASTLEGTEAFF.

The chain combines TRBV5-1 with TRBJ2-7, with 8 bases lining up with TRBD2. This CDR3 is 15 amino acids long. The germline V gene has CDR1 SGHRS and CDR2 YFSETQ. V trimming: 0 bases; J trimming: 2 bases; junction bases outside the gene matches: 4. This chain's CDR3 is CASSLVEAGAYEQYF. In nucleotides, the CDR3 is TGCGCCAGCAGCTTGGTTGAAGCGGGGGCCTACGAGCAGTACTTC.

This chain uses TRBV9 with TRBJ2-7, with 7 bases lining up with TRBD1. Germline lookup yields CDR1 SGDLS and CDR2 YYNGEE. Losses at the gene ends were 3 bases for V and 4 bases for J; bases not matched to a gene: 10. This CDR3 spans 15 amino acids. CDR3 residues: CASSANRDRSYEQYF. The CDR3 region has the DNA TGTGCCAGCAGCGCCAACCGGGACAGATCATACGAGCAGTACTTC.

The rearrangement joins TRBV7-9 to TRBJ2-1; 14 bases match TRBD2. Germline CDR1 SEHNR, CDR2 FQNEAQ (reference sequence). V shed 3 bases and J 7 bases; nucleotides not matched to a gene: 2. The CDR3 loop spans 15 amino acids. CDR3 sequence: CASSLTSGGVNEQFF. Here the CDR3 DNA reads TGTGCCAGCAGCTTGACTAGCGGGGGGGTAAATGAGCAGTTCTTC.

V is TRBV19 and J is TRBJ2-1; no definite D call. The germline V gene encodes CDR1 LNHDA and CDR2 SQIVND (reference sequence). This CDR3 spans 12 amino acids. Trimming pared 5 bases from V and 4 bases from J, leaving 6 bases between. CDR3 residues: CASSAGYNEQFF. Here the CDR3 DNA reads TGTGCCAGTAGTGCAGGTTACAATGAGCAGTTCTTC. Full variable domain (missing parts from reference TRBV19 and TRBJ2-1): DGGITQSPKYLFRKEGQNVTLSCEQNLNHDAMYWYRQDPGQGLRLIYYSQIVNDFQKGDIAEGYSVSREKKESFPLTVTSAQKNPTAFYLCASSAGYNEQFFGPGTRLTVL.

This clone was counted only a few times. The chain has TRBV27 and TRBJ2-5; tentative D call: TRBD1 (5 bases). CDR3 length equals 13 residues. V lost 6 bases and J 0 bases, leaving 8 bases between the germline ends. The germline gives CDR1 MNHEY, CDR2 SMNVEV (reference sequence). In DNA, the CDR3 is TGTGCCAGCAGCGACAGAAACCAAGAGACCCAGTACTTC. Amino acids: CASSDRNQETQYF.

The chain links TRBV10-3 to TRBJ1-1, with 7 bases identical to TRBD1. The germline CDR1 and CDR2 sequences are ENHRY and SYGVKD. The CDR3 is 12 amino acids. The V gene end was trimmed by 6 bases and the J gene end by 12 bases; junction bases not matched to a gene: 10. CDR3 bases: TGTGCCATCAGGGCGACCACAGGGGCGTCTTTCTTT. It codes for CAIRATTGASFF.

This rearrangement joins TRBV29-1 to TRBJ2-3, with D possibly TRBD2 on 7 matching bases. In germline, CDR1 is SQVTM, CDR2 ANQGSEA. V shed 5 bases and J shed 1 base, with 19 bases lying between them. The CDR3 has 16 amino acids. CDR3 sequence: CSVFGSRGAGTDTQYF. The CDR3 DNA sequence: TGCAGCGTTTTTGGAAGTCGGGGGGCCGGCACAGATACGCAGTATTTT.

This clone was counted once. This chain's CDR3 is CASQDSLNSPLHF. The DNA of the CDR3 is TGTGCCAGCCAGGACAGCCTTAATTCACCCCTCCACTTT. This chain connects TRBV6-5 to TRBJ1-6; D is perhaps TRBD1 (6 bases). V was trimmed by 8 bases and J by 6 bases, leaving 11 bases between them. From germline, CDR1 is MNHEY and CDR2 SVGAGI. This CDR3 is 13 amino acids long.

CDR3: CASSERGDEQFF. In DNA form, the CDR3 reads TGTGCCAGCAGTGAAAGGGGCGATGAGCAGTTCTTC. This chain connects TRBV6-1 to TRBJ2-1; TRBD1 is a possible D gene (5 bases). In germline, CDR1 is MNHNS, CDR2 SASEGT. The CDR3 runs to 12 residues. V gave up 2 bases and J gave up 8 bases, with 7 bases separating them.

This chain connects TRBV5-1 to TRBJ1-2, with 7 nucleotides matching TRBD1. CDR3 length: 15 residues. Looked up from germline, CDR1 is SGHRS and CDR2 is YFSETQ. Germline trimming cut 2 bases from V and 3 bases from J; bases unmatched to any gene: 7. The CDR3 region has the DNA TGCGCCAGCAGCTTAATAATCAGGGGGGACTATGGCTACACCTTC. This sequence encodes CASSLIIRGDYGYTF.

This chain joins TRBV5-1 and TRBJ1-6; D remains unclear. Trimming cost V 0 bases and J 6 bases, with 7 bases left between them. Germline CDR1 is SGHRS and CDR2 is YFSETQ. There are 14 residues in the CDR3. The CDR3: CASSLAQTNSPLHF. The CDR3 DNA reads as TGCGCCAGCAGCTTGGCACAGACTAATTCACCCCTCCACTTT.

The chain employs TRBV2 and TRBJ1-1, with 7 bases fitting TRBD1. Germline trimming cut 5 bases from V and 1 base from J; bases unmatched to any gene: 7. This CDR3 region has 15 residues. Germline CDR1 SNHLY, CDR2 FYNNEI. CDR3 in amino acids: CASSLTGQPNTEAFF. CDR3 sequence (DNA): TGTGCCAGCAGTCTAACGGGACAGCCGAACACTGAAGCTTTCTTT.

This clone was found once. The CDR3 region has the DNA TGTGCCTGGTTCGAGGGGGGACAGGGCTACAATGAGCAGTTCTTC. This translates into CAWFEGGQGYNEQFF. The chain links TRBV30 to TRBJ2-1, with 9 bases matching TRBD1. V was clipped by 5 bases and J by 3 bases; unmatched bases: 8. This CDR3 comprises 15 residues. CDR1 and CDR2 from the germline V gene are GTSNPN and SVGIG (reference sequence). Drawing the rest from reference TRBV30 and TRBJ2-1, the complete variable domain is SQTIHQWPATLVQPVGSPLSLECTVEGTSNPNLYWYRQAAGRGLQLLFYSVGIGQISSEVPQNLSASRPQDRQFILSSKKLLLSDSGFYLCAWFEGGQGYNEQFFGPGTRLTVL.

This clone was seen a single time. This chain links TRBV24-1 with TRBJ1-2; 11 bases match TRBD1. V lost 7 bases and J lost 8; bases outside the gene matches: 5. The germline gives CDR1 KGHDR, CDR2 SFDVKD. The CDR3 sequence is 13 residues long. CDR3 sequence: CATRDRGLGGYTF. DNA of the CDR3: TGTGCCACCAGGGACAGGGGGCTCGGGGGCTACACCTTC.

This clone was seen only once. The chain is built from TRBV4-2 and TRBJ1-6, with TRBD1 as a possible D gene (5 bases). The CDR3 extends over 19 amino acids. CDR1 and CDR2 from the germline V gene are LGHNA and YNFKEQ. Trimming pared 0 bases from V and 0 bases from J, leaving 15 bases between. The CDR3 nucleotides read TGTGCCAGCAGCCAAGATCAGATACAGGCGAGCTCCTATAATTCACCCCTCCACTTT. Protein: CASSQDQIQASSYNSPLHF.

Here the CDR3 DNA reads TGCGCCAGCGCTAACAGGGGAGTATTGGGGGTTCGAAATTCACCCCTCCACTTT. Translated: CASANRGVLGVRNSPLHF. The chain carries TRBV4-1 and TRBJ1-6, with 7 bases fitting TRBD1. The V gene end was trimmed by 8 bases and the J gene end by 7 bases; junction bases not matched to a gene: 20. The CDR3 consists of 18 residues. Germline CDR1 reads MGHRA; CDR2 reads YSYEKL.

V is TRBV6-5 and J is TRBJ2-1; tentative D call: TRBD1 (6 bases). The V end lost 0 bases, the J end lost 5 bases, and 14 bases lay between the germline ends. CDR1 MNHEY and CDR2 SVGAGI come from the germline V gene. The CDR3 has 16 residues. CDR3 sequence: CASSYSSGTNNNEQFF. CDR3 bases: TGTGCCAGCAGTTACTCCTCGGGGACAAATAACAATGAGCAGTTCTTC.

As for this clone: This sample also contains other DNA sequences that code for the same CDR3. The chain uses TRBV7-2 and TRBJ2-7, with 7 bases aligning to TRBD2. The V gene end was trimmed by 0 bases and the J gene end by 4 bases; junction bases not matched to a gene: 6. CDR3 length: 15 residues. In germline, CDR1 is SGHTA, CDR2 FQGNSA. The CDR3: CASSLAPVREYEQYF. The DNA of the CDR3 is TGTGCCAGCAGCTTAGCGCCCGTGCGGGAGTACGAGCAGTACTTC. Full variable domain (remainder filled in from reference TRBV7-2 and TRBJ2-7): GAGVSQSPSNKVTEKGKDVELRCDPISGHTALYWYRQSLGQGLEFLIYFQGNSAPDKSGLPSDRFSAERTGGSVSTLTIQRTQQEDSAVYLCASSLAPVREYEQYFGPGTRLTVT.